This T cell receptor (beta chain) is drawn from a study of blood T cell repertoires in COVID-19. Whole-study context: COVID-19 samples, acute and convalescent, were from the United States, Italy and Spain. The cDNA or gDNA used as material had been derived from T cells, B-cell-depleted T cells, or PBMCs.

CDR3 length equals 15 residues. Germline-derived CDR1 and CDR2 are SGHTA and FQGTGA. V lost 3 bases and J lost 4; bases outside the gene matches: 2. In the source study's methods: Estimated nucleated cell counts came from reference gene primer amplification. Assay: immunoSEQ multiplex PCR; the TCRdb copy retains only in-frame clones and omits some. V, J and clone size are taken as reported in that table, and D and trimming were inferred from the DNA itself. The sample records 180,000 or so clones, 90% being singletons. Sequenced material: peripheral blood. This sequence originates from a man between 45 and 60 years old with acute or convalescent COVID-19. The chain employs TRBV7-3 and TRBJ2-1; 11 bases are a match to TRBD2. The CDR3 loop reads CASSFRTSGYNEQFF. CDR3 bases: TGTGCCAGCAGCTTCAGGACTAGCGGGTACAATGAGCAGTTCTTC.